The present T cell receptor beta chain was sequenced within a study of T cell repertoires in cytomegalovirus infection. About the study: Used in the study were CMV epitopes, some recently identified and HLA-C-restricted, others well-studied and HLA-B-restricted. Public TCR beta signatures indicated both CMV infection and matching HLA type.

Details on this clonotype: No antigen is known for it.

Study-level findings and limits: Adding up the frequency of public TCR beta families identified people who carried CMV plus the relevant HLA.

Germline CDR1 reads LNHDA; CDR2 reads SQIVND (reference sequence). This CDR3 is 17 amino acids long. Deletions cut 5 bases from V and 4 bases from J, with 21 bases between. TCRdb processed the reads anew with MiXCR; each CDR3 protein has one entry. The repertoire holds 900,000 to 950,000 distinct CDR3 sequences, with approximately 31% as singletons. This receptor was obtained from a human donor in good health (CMV status not recorded). Some clones in this sample may be carry-over from other donors' samples. The rearrangement links TRBV19 to TRBJ1-5, with D perhaps TRBD1 (5 bases). This material consisted of cultured CD8+ T cells from PBMCs, taken from culture after CMV antigen stimulation. The CDR3: CASSADVGHPGNQPQHF. The CDR3 nucleotides read TGTGCCAGTAGTGCGGACGTAGGACATCCAGGGAATCAGCCCCAGCATTTT.